The clone carrying this T cell receptor beta chain was detected many times. Antigen specificity is unknown. As the library was built, unique molecular identifiers were attached to individual cDNA molecules. TCRdb re-analysed the RACE reads in MiXCR, keeping a single row per CDR3 protein. The sample contains roughly 120,000 distinct CDR3 sequences, around 10% of which appear only once. Germline CDR1 MNHEY, CDR2 SMNVEV (reference sequence). The CDR3 extends over 13 amino acids. Between the trimmed V and J ends, which lost 3 bases and 8 bases, there was a span of 8 bases. This sample's time point: patch test 1, 2 weeks after DPC sensitization. Sample treatment: therapeutic diphenylcyclopropenone sensitization with weekly scalp DPC. The sample belongs to a study of human T cells and chemical hapten exposure. At the level of the study: Patch testing was performed with 0.01% DPC on the upper back, with reading at 6 days. Whole-study results and caveats: As patch test score rose, PT1 expanded TCR counts tended to rise as well.

The specimen was whole blood, collected in connection with sensitization to the hapten diphenylcyclopropenone (DPC). The chain employs TRBV27 and TRBJ1-6; D possibly corresponds to TRBD1 (5 bases). The clonotype originates from a woman in her forties or fifties with alopecia areata. Some clones in this sample may be carry-over from other donors' samples. The CDR3 nucleotides are TGTGCCAGCAGTTTCTTCAGGGATTCACCCCTCCACTTT. Protein product: CASSFFRDSPLHF.